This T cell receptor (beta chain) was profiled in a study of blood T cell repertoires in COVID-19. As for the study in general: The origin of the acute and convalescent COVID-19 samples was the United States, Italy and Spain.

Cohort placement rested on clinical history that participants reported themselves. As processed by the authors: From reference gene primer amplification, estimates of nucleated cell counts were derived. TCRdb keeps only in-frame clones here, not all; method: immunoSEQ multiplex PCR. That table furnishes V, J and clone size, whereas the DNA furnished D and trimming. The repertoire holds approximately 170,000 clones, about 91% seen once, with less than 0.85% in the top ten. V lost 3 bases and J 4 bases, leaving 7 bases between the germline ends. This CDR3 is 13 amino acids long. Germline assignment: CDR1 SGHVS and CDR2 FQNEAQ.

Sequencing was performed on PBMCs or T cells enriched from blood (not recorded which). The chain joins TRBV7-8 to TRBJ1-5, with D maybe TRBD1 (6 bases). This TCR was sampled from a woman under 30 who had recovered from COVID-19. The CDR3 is CASSFQGNQPQHF. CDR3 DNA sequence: TGTGCCAGCAGCTTCCAGGGGAATCAGCCCCAGCATTTT.